A selection of T cell receptor beta chains follows, all from one sample in a study of blood T cell repertoires in COVID-19. The data were produced by immunoSEQ multiplex PCR, yet TCRdb's version contains in-frame clones alone and is incomplete. This sample has a few hundred thousand clones, with more than 70% found just once. Sequenced: PBMCs or T cells enriched from blood (not recorded which). These receptors all come from a woman between 18 and 30 years old who had recovered from COVID-19. Both conserved end residues are part of each CDR3. Fields, in order: CDR3 protein, CDR3 DNA, clone size, D gene, V gene, J gene. The D gene is left open where the match is weak. Expanded clones are given a class, and other clones once, few, many or no size at all.

CASSQGGSQPQHF	TGCGCCAGCAGCCAAGGAGGGTCTCAGCCCCAGCATTTT	-	-	TRBV4-1	TRBJ1-5
CASSSGQRKNIQYF	TGTGCCAGCAGTTCGGGACAGCGCAAAAACATTCAGTACTTC	-	TRBD1	TRBV2	TRBJ2-4
CAISLTDGYTF	TGTGCCATCAGTCTGACAGATGGCTACACCTTC	-	-	TRBV10-3	TRBJ1-2
CTPWGGKTEAFF	TGCACCCCCTGGGGGGGGAAAACTGAAGCTTTCTTT	-	-	TRBV29-1	TRBJ1-1
CSVAGGGAFF	TGCAGCGTTGCGGGTGGAGGAGCTTTCTTT	-	-	TRBV29-1	TRBJ1-1
CSDWDRVDYGYTF	TGCAGCGATTGGGACAGGGTAGACTATGGCTACACCTTC	-	TRBD1	TRBV29-1	TRBJ1-2
CASSYGQAPYTF	TGTGCCAGCAGTTATGGACAGGCCCCCTACACCTTC	once	TRBD1	TRBV6-5	TRBJ1-2
CASSSDRQNSPLHF	TGTGCCAGCAGCTCGGACAGGCAGAATTCACCCCTCCACTTT	-	TRBD1	TRBV7-2	TRBJ1-6
CVWSTGIEAFF	TGTGTCTGGAGTACAGGGATAGAAGCTTTCTTT	-	-	TRBV30	TRBJ1-1
CASSYLTGYTDTQYF	TGTGCCAGCAGTTATCTGACAGGGTATACAGATACGCAGTATTTT	-	TRBD1	TRBV6-2/TRBV6-3	TRBJ2-3
CASSGGEASSYNSPLHF	TGTGCCAGCAGTGGCGGGGAGGCGAGCTCCTATAATTCACCCCTCCACTTT	-	-	TRBV6-1	TRBJ1-6
CASSPEYKLFF	TGTGCCAGCAGTCCCGAGTATAAACTGTTTTTT	-	-	TRBV2	TRBJ1-4
CSASPTSGEGADTQYF	TGCAGTGCTAGTCCTACTAGCGGGGAGGGGGCAGATACGCAGTATTTT	-	TRBD2	TRBV20-1	TRBJ2-3
CAWSRAGNAQPQHF	TGTGCCTGGAGTAGGGCAGGGAACGCTCAGCCCCAGCATTTT	-	-	TRBV30	TRBJ1-5
CASSLGRGIYEQYF	TGTGCCAGCAGTTTAGGCAGGGGGATCTACGAGCAGTACTTC	-	TRBD1	TRBV27	TRBJ2-7
CASRVSGTAYNEQFF	TGTGCCAGCAGAGTTAGCGGAACAGCCTACAATGAGCAGTTCTTC	once	-	TRBV2	TRBJ2-1
CASSLGQGWDTQYF	TGCGCCAGCAGCCTCGGACAGGGCTGGGATACGCAGTATTTT	-	TRBD1	TRBV5-1	TRBJ2-3
CASSLNIARLAEAFF	TGCGCCAGCAGCTTGAATATTGCCAGGCTCGCGGAAGCTTTCTTT	-	-	TRBV5-1	TRBJ1-1
CASSIDRGATEAFF	TGTGCCAGCAGTATCGACAGGGGGGCGACTGAAGCTTTCTTT	-	TRBD1	TRBV6-6	TRBJ1-1
CASSLGGTNGYTF	TGTGCCAGCAGCTTAGGGGGCACGAATGGCTACACCTTC	few	-	TRBV11-2	TRBJ1-2
CASGPGQGGMRSNEKLFF	TGTGCTAGTGGTCCGGGACAGGGGGGGATGCGTTCTAATGAAAAACTGTTTTTT	-	TRBD1	TRBV12-5	TRBJ1-4
CASSRLAGSTTYEQYF	TGTGCCAGCAGCCGACTAGCGGGAAGCACCACCTACGAGCAGTACTTC	-	TRBD2	TRBV5-6	TRBJ2-7
CASSTDFTEAFF	TGTGCTAGTTCGACTGACTTCACTGAAGCTTTCTTT	-	-	TRBV12-5	TRBJ1-1
CASSKQGVPTEAFF	TGTGCCAGCAGCAAACAGGGGGTTCCCACTGAAGCTTTCTTT	-	TRBD1	TRBV5-6	TRBJ1-1
CASSKLGGSGGIADTQYF	TGTGCCAGCAGTAAATTAGGCGGCAGCGGGGGGATCGCAGATACGCAGTATTTT	-	TRBD2	TRBV27	TRBJ2-3
CASSDELSSHPLHF	TGTGCCAGCAGTGATGAGCTCTCATCCCACCCCCTCCACTTT	-	-	TRBV2	TRBJ1-6
CASAGTGGYGYTF	TGTGCCAGCGCGGGGACAGGGGGCTATGGCTACACCTTC	-	TRBD1	TRBV2	TRBJ1-2
CASSLRTDYGYTF	TGTGCCAGCAGTTTAAGGACAGACTATGGCTACACCTTC	-	-	TRBV28	TRBJ1-2
CASSLWSGQNNNEQFF	TGTGCCAGCAGCTTATGGTCGGGACAGAATAACAATGAGCAGTTCTTC	-	TRBD1	TRBV7-6	TRBJ2-1
CASSQGSGLNYGYTF	TGTGCCAGCAGCCAAGGATCAGGCCTGAACTATGGCTACACCTTC	-	-	TRBV3-1/TRBV3-2	TRBJ1-2